The entry below gives a single T cell receptor beta chain sequence along with its context. It lacks a known antigen. Base-call qualities are not available, and no considerably larger clone is one nucleotide away. V is pruned by 4 bases and J by 4 bases, leaving 5 bases of the junction without a gene match. There are 14 amino acids in the CDR3, from cysteine to phenylalanine inclusive. Only the CDR3 DNA is retained, 42 bases long and in frame from the first base. CDR1 and CDR2, per the germline V gene (reference sequence), are SGHNT and YYREEE. This specimen belongs to a study of Ad26.COV2.S vaccination and SARS-CoV-2 variants (dated by TCRdb to the early 2020s). General notes on the study: Vaccine-arm donors were drawn from COV1001, a multicentre, randomized, double-blind, placebo-controlled phase I-IIa trial of Ad26.COV2.S in healthy adults. A total of 32 samples were included in the TCR-sequenced set, comprising around 20 Ad26.COV2.S vaccine recipients, 5 placebo recipients and 8 SARS-CoV-2 convalescent individuals. Trial participants were randomized into five groups of five, in which low-dose or high-dose Ad26.COV2.S was given once or twice, or placebo was given on both occasions. Investigators did not know the trial group allocation while performing experiments and assessing outcomes. TCRbeta repertoire sequencing was used to assess the specificity and breadth of SARS-CoV-2-reactive T cell receptors after Ad26.COV2.S vaccination. Ad26.COV2.S was given intramuscularly at 5x10^10 or 1x10^11 viral particles, as a single shot or as two shots 56 days apart. What the authors observed across the whole study: The study was not powered for comparison of responses between vaccine doses or regimens. According to the authors, total T cell responses may have been underestimated by the TCR breadth and depth analyses. Compared with placebo recipients, Ad26.COV2.S recipients showed higher spike-specific TCR breadth (P = 0.0014). Substantial breadth of spike-specific CD8+ and CD4+ T cell responses was reported after vaccination. Vaccine and placebo recipients had similar non-spike TCR breadth, a finding consistent with the vaccine containing only spike.

TCRbeta CDR3 regions were sequenced with the immunoSEQ Assay. After extraction, genomic DNA underwent amplification by bias-controlled multiplex PCR, followed by high-throughput sequencing. As for the authors' bioinformatics: To quantify the absolute abundance of each unique TCRbeta CDR3 region, sequences were collapsed and filtered. T cell fraction was estimated by normalization of TCRbeta template counts to usable DNA, with usable DNA being measured through amplification of reference genes present in all nucleated cells. Repertoire TCRs were annotated as SARS-CoV-2-specific when V gene, CDR3 amino acid sequence and J gene were exactly matched to a known reactive TCR set. The reference SARS-CoV-2 TCR set was obtained from MIRA and was filtered for enrichment in COVID-19-positive ImmuneCODE repertoires, whereby public or cross-reactive TCRs were removed. Drawing on the MIRA antigens, annotated TCRs were analysed further at the level of specific ORF or position within ORF. Depth was the summed frequency of annotated unique rearrangements, while breadth was defined as annotated unique rearrangements over total unique productive rearrangements. Two-sided Wilcoxon rank-sum tests were used to compare TCR breadth between groups. TCRdb retrieved this table from immuneACCESS and kept in-frame rearrangements only. Not all clones are present; in checked studies, unresolved V genes account for under half, and no reason is known for the remainder. V and J calls and clone size follow that table, whereas D and trimming were derived from the DNA. The sample table shows some 350,000 clones, and about 85% are seen once. The ten biggest clones cover roughly 3.5% of the sample.

In light of the paper, this sample's treatment or condition label describes: roughly 18 received Ad26.COV2.S at low or high dose, single or two shots; about 5 received placebo; per-sample allocation not given. For vaccine and placebo recipients, the sequenced repertoires came from samples collected on day 63 after the first injection. In Cohort 1b, 20 to 25 adults aged 18-55 years were enrolled at a single site in Boston, USA, between 29 July and 7 August 2020. Ad26.COV2.S was a replication-incompetent adenovirus type 26 vector that expressed a prefusion-stabilized SARS-CoV-2 spike protein derived from the original Wuhan strain.

The V gene is TRBV5-4 and the J gene is TRBJ2-3, with TRBD1 matching 8 junction bases. This clonotype originated in a person aged 18-65 years who received the Ad26.COV2.S COVID-19 vaccine or a placebo. Sequencing used peripheral blood, obtained in a trial of Ad26.COV2.S vaccine versus placebo. The sequenced DNA is TGTGCCAGCAGCCCGGACAGGGCCGCAGATACGCAGTATTTT. It specifies CASSPDRAADTQYF.